This TCR beta chain comes out of a study of cytomegalovirus exposure and HLA in healthy donors. Study results and caveats: Earlier analysis looked at TCR beta V segments, and most were productive about 87% or about 30% of the time.

The V gene's germline CDR1 is SGHNT and CDR2 YENEEA. Trimming pared 5 bases from V and 5 bases from J, leaving 17 bases between. The CDR3 contains 15 residues. Of note for this clone: Its specificity is not known.

PCR was performed using 60 Vbeta and 13 Jbeta primers. Sequenced by immunoSEQ multiplex PCR; TCRdb stores in-frame clones only, minus some. The table includes tens of thousands of clones, around 78% detected once. Input material: PBMCs. This chain links TRBV11-3 with TRBJ2-3; a weak D match, TRBD2 (6 bases). The sequence was obtained from a man under 40 in good health and CMV-seronegative. The CDR3: CASSPGVGIGDTQYF. For the CDR3, the DNA is TGTGCCAGCAGCCCGGGGGTCGGGATCGGAGATACGCAGTATTTT. The complete variable domain, with remaining parts taken from reference TRBV11-3 and TRBJ2-3, reads EAGVVQSPRYKIIEKKQPVAFWCNPISGHNTLYWYLQNLGQGPELLIRYENEEAVDDSQLPKDRFSAERLKGVDSTLKIQPAELGDSAVYLCASSPGVGIGDTQYFGPGTRLTVL.